This is a list of T cell receptor beta chains from one sample in a study of preoperative IRX-2 immunotherapy in early breast cancer. The data were produced by immunoSEQ multiplex PCR, yet TCRdb's version contains in-frame clones alone and is incomplete. The data hold approximately 27,000 clones, with around four fifths observed a single time. The sample consisted of lymph node tissue, taken after IRX-2 immunotherapy. The receptors were sampled from a human donor with breast cancer. CDR3s include the opening cysteine and the closing phenylalanine or tryptophan. A D gene is named only where the DNA matches it firmly. Size is omitted from some rows. Given values are once, few, many or a class for expanded clones.

d_call,clone_size,j_call,v_call,cdr3_aa,cdr3_nt
-,-,TRBJ1-2,TRBV19,CASSITGGRYGYTF,TGTGCCAGTAGTATAACAGGAGGGAGGTATGGCTACACCTTC
-,-,TRBJ1-3,TRBV30,CAWSVDRSGNTIYF,TGTGCCTGGAGTGTAGACCGCTCTGGAAACACCATATATTTT
-,-,TRBJ2-2,TRBV18,CASSSPWGNTGELFF,TGTGCCAGCTCATCCCCCTGGGGGAACACCGGGGAGCTGTTTTTT
-,-,TRBJ2-2,TRBV6-8,CASSYFGTTGELFF,TGTGCCAGCAGTTACTTCGGAACCACCGGGGAGCTGTTTTTT
TRBD1,-,TRBJ1-2,TRBV15,CATSRLTGGYGYTF,TGTGCCACCAGCAGATTGACAGGGGGGTATGGCTACACCTTC
-,-,TRBJ1-3,TRBV28,CASTSDNPGNTIYF,TGTGCCAGCACCTCGGATAACCCTGGAAACACCATATATTTT
TRBD2,-,TRBJ2-1,TRBV6-8,CAIGRLAGNNEQFF,TGTGCCATCGGCCGACTAGCGGGAAACAATGAGCAGTTCTTC
-,few,TRBJ2-2,TRBV29-1,CSVKPPAGTGELFF,TGCAGCGTTAAACCCCCGGCGGGCACCGGGGAGCTGTTTTTT
-,once,TRBJ1-2,TRBV28,CASSPGGAARGYTF,TGTGCCAGCAGTCCGGGTGGGGCAGCTCGTGGCTACACCTTC
-,-,TRBJ1-5,TRBV19,CASSTLMGARGQPQHF,TGTGCCAGTAGTACCCTGATGGGGGCGCGGGGTCAGCCCCAGCATTTT
-,-,TRBJ2-3,TRBV18,CASSPSYSDTQYF,TGTGCCAGCTCACCGTCCTACTCGGATACGCAGTATTTT
-,once,TRBJ1-1,TRBV6-8,CASSYRGGADTEAFF,TGTGCCAGCAGTTACCGGGGGGGCGCGGACACTGAAGCTTTCTTT
-,-,TRBJ1-1,TRBV11-3,CASSRSGRGDTEAFF,TGTGCCAGCAGCCGTTCTGGAAGGGGGGACACTGAAGCTTTCTTT
TRBD1,-,TRBJ2-2,TRBV11-1,CASSGQGFTGELFF,TGTGCCAGCTCAGGACAGGGGTTCACCGGGGAGCTGTTTTTT
-,once,TRBJ1-3,TRBV5-1,CASSSGRFSGNTIYF,TGCGCCAGCAGCTCAGGACGGTTCTCTGGAAACACCATATATTTT
-,-,TRBJ1-1,TRBV1,CASSGRTVGTEAFF,TGCGCCAGCAGCGGACGGACGGTGGGCACTGAAGCTTTCTTT
TRBD1,-,TRBJ2-3,TRBV15,CATSSWTGRTDTQYF,TGTGCCACCAGCAGTTGGACAGGGCGCACAGATACGCAGTATTTT
-,-,TRBJ1-2,TRBV18,CASSPSAGVVKDGYTF,TGTGCCAGCTCACCAAGCGCAGGGGTCGTGAAGGATGGCTACACCTTC
-,-,TRBJ2-2,TRBV6-8,CASSPLANTGELFF,TGTGCCAGCAGTCCACTGGCAAACACCGGGGAGCTGTTTTTT
-,-,TRBJ2-2,TRBV12-5,CASGPSIGELFF,TGTGCTAGTGGTCCCTCCATCGGGGAGCTGTTTTTT
-,-,TRBJ1-1,TRBV19,CASSSIGATEAFF,TGTGCCAGTAGTTCTATAGGGGCCACTGAAGCTTTCTTT
-,-,TRBJ2-1,TRBV28,CASSLSPGFYNEQFF,TGTGCCAGCAGTTTATCTCCTGGATTTTACAATGAGCAGTTCTTC
-,-,TRBJ1-2,TRBV6-8,CASSAGNDYGYTF,TGTGCCAGCAGTGCCGGGAATGACTATGGCTACACCTTC
-,-,TRBJ1-2,TRBV6-8,CASSGPPNYGYTF,TGTGCCAGCAGTGGGCCACCAAACTATGGCTACACCTTC
-,-,TRBJ1-2,TRBV6-8,CASSPDLYGYTF,TGTGCCAGCAGCCCCGATCTGTATGGCTACACCTTC
-,once,TRBJ2-1,TRBV11-3,CASSLQSGDNEQFF,TGTGCCAGCAGCTTACAATCCGGCGACAATGAGCAGTTCTTC
-,-,TRBJ2-3,TRBV14,CASSQRRFFYTDTQYF,TGTGCCAGCAGCCAGCGCAGGTTTTTCTACACAGATACGCAGTATTTT